This T cell receptor beta chain was observed in a study of T-cell reconstitution after alpha-beta-depleted transplantation in children. Unique molecular identifiers were used in preparing the TCRbeta library. MiXCR, run by TCRdb on the PCR reads, gives a single entry per CDR3 protein. The table lists around 210,000 distinct CDR3 sequences, roughly 7.1% of them singletons, with more than 5.5% in the top ten. Per germline, CDR1 DFQATT and CDR2 SNEGSKA (reference sequence). This CDR3 comprises 16 residues. This clonotype has just a few counts. As yet, its antigen is unknown. A read error may account for a junction end that differs from germline. The study, taken as a whole, reports: Elevated TCRbeta diversity at day 60 was traced, in some patients, to surviving recipient T cells and thymic progenitors. T cells produced anew were the main source of T-cell counts and diversity one year after transplant. Reports say that about two months after transplant, the alpha-beta T cells came out of several hundred graft clones that had expanded.

The clonotype was recovered from a boy between 2 and 15 years old with acute lymphoblastic leukemia, due to receive a stem cell transplant. The source was PBMCs, collected before TCRalphabeta/CD19-depleted stem cell transplant. The chain couples TRBV20-1 to TRBJ1-2, with TRBD1 matching over 11 bases. The CDR3 loop is CCARVPGQGGHGGYTF. The CDR3 nucleotides read TGCTGTGCTAGAGTCCCGGGACAGGGGGGGCATGGCGGCTACACCTTC.